The present TCR beta chain was sequenced within a study of cytomegalovirus exposure and HLA in healthy donors. Overall study results and limits: Reported results showed that the classifier diagnosed cytomegalovirus status with high specificity and sensitivity.

Details on this clone: What it binds is not known.

Trimming removed 5 bases at V and 3 bases at J, with 10 bases between. Per the germline V gene, CDR1 is SGHTA and CDR2 is FQGTGA. This CDR3 spans 13 amino acids. In the PCR, 60 Vbeta and 13 Jbeta primers were used. Only in-frame clones appear in the TCRdb table, and some are missing; sequencing was by immunoSEQ multiplex PCR. The sample shows more than 150,000 clones, about 81% of them seen only once. The V gene is TRBV7-3, the J gene TRBJ1-1; D remains unclear. Material: PBMCs. This receptor was obtained from a woman aged 18-29 years in good health and CMV-seropositive. The CDR3 nucleotides read TGTGCCAGCAGCCCAGGCGCGTACACTGAAGCTTTCTTT. Its translation is CASSPGAYTEAFF.